Below, 29 T cell receptor beta chains from the same sample are listed, as sequenced in a study of blood T cell repertoires in COVID-19. Profiled with immunoSEQ multiplex PCR; TCRdb holds only in-frame clones, not every one. Among a few hundred thousand clones, about 83% were seen once, and the ten largest hold 6.8%. The sequencing input was PBMCs or T cells enriched from blood (not recorded which). Every receptor here comes from a woman between 40 and 55 years old who had recovered from COVID-19.

As for this clone: The junction does not match germline at one end; this may be a read error. The chain links TRBV5-6 to TRBJ2-7, with TRBD1 identical over 9 bases. Germline V gene data show CDR1 as SGHDT and CDR2 as YYEEEE. CDR3 length: 15 amino acids. Here the CDR3 DNA reads TGTGCCAGCAGCACAAGTGGACAGGGGTATTACGGGCAGTACTTC. It translates to CASSTSGQGYYGQYF.

CDR3 DNA: TGTGCCAGCAGCCCCATCAACGGAGGTGAGCAGTTCTTC. It codes for CASSPINGGEQFF. The V call is TRBV7-3, the J call TRBJ2-1; a weak D match, TRBD2 (5 bases). V lost 5 bases and J 9 bases, leaving 14 bases between the germline ends. The CDR3 has 13 residues. CDR1 is SGHTA, CDR2 FQGTGA, per germline.

The rearrangement links TRBV30 to TRBJ1-3; D not certain. This CDR3 region has 18 residues. Trimming took 0 bases from V and 4 from J, leaving 22 bases between them. The germline CDR1 and CDR2 sequences are GTSNPN and SVGIG (reference sequence). The CDR3 bases are TGTGCCTGGAGTGTACTGGGTTCAACAGCGGGCCAAGGAAACACCATATATTTT. Amino acids: CAWSVLGSTAGQGNTIYF.

The chain carries TRBV5-1 and TRBJ1-2, with no clear D. CDR1 is SGHRS, CDR2 YFSETQ, per germline. This CDR3 is built from 13 residues. Trimming removed 2 bases from V and 8 bases from J, with 13 bases in between. The CDR3 DNA follows: TGCGCCAGCAGCTTAAGCGCCGGCGGCGGCTACACCTTC. It specifies CASSLSAGGGYTF.

V gene TRBV27 combines with J gene TRBJ2-7; D is unresolved. Trimming took off 10 bases at V and 3 bases at J, with 4 bases between the two ends. CDR3 size: 9 residues. Germline-derived CDR1 and CDR2 are MNHEY and SMNVEV (reference sequence). CDR3 region: CAIGYEQYV. The CDR3 coding sequence is TGTGCCATCGGCTACGAGCAGTACGTC.

V is TRBV30 and J is TRBJ1-4; maybe TRBD1 (6 bases). Germline V lookup: CDR1 GTSNPN, CDR2 SVGIG (reference sequence). CDR3 size: 15 residues. The V gene lost 1 base and the J gene lost 8 bases, with 17 bases spanning the gap. The CDR3 region is CAWSEGGREVEKLFF. The CDR3 nucleotides read TGTGCCTGGAGTGAAGGGGGGAGGGAGGTCGAAAAACTGTTTTTT.

The CDR3 bases are TGTGCCAGTAGTATAGTCAAACCGGGGACAGGGAAGGGGTATGGCTACACCTTC. It specifies CASSIVKPGTGKGYGYTF. This chain links TRBV19 with TRBJ1-2; 9 bases agree with TRBD1. The V segment lost 1 base and the J segment 5 bases; nucleotides outside the gene matches: 14. Germline V gives CDR1 LNHDA, CDR2 SQIVND (reference sequence). This CDR3 spans 18 amino acids.

J is TRBJ1-1 and V is TRBV7-9, with D unresolved. Germline CDR1 and CDR2: SEHNR and FQNEAQ (reference sequence). V was shortened by 3 bases and J by 4 bases, with 6 bases between the two germline ends. This CDR3 contains 12 residues. CDR3: CASSFLATEAFF. The CDR3 DNA sequence: TGTGCCAGCAGCTTCTTAGCCACTGAAGCTTTCTTT.

The chain employs TRBV5-4 and TRBJ2-5; a possible D gene is TRBD2 (6 bases). Germline lookup yields CDR1 SGHNT and CDR2 YYREEE (reference sequence). This CDR3 has 14 residues. Trimming left V 5 bases short and J 4 bases short, with 15 bases between. CDR3 protein: CASSRGRGLETQYF. Here the CDR3 DNA reads TGTGCCAGCAGTCGCGGGCGGGGACTAGAGACCCAGTACTTC.

The CDR3 coding sequence is TGCAGCGTTGAATTTCGTGACAGGGGGCGGGTAGCTTTCTTT. This translates into CSVEFRDRGRVAFF. The rearrangement joins TRBV29-1 to TRBJ1-1, with 10 bases matching TRBD1. J lost 10 bases, V lost 2 bases, and 10 bases had no gene match. In germline, CDR1 is SQVTM, CDR2 ANQGSEA. The CDR3 runs 14 residues.

J is TRBJ1-2 and V is TRBV30, with a tentative D call TRBD1 (5 bases). The germline gives CDR1 GTSNPN, CDR2 SVGIG (reference sequence). The germline V and J ends were trimmed by 3 bases and 5 bases, with 16 bases remaining between them. CDR3 size: 14 residues. The CDR3 here is CAWREYGGGYGYTF. As DNA, the CDR3 is TGTGCCTGGAGAGAGTACGGGGGAGGATATGGCTACACCTTC.

The V and J genes are TRBV28 and TRBJ1-2; TRBD1 is a possible D gene (6 bases). The V end was cut by 10 bases, the J end by 8 bases, with 23 bases between. The CDR3 extends over 14 amino acids. CDR1 and CDR2 (germline): MDHEN, SYDVKM. In DNA form, the CDR3 reads TGTGCCACCTTGAGTGGTCTTGCGGGGGGCGGCTACACCTTC. Its protein product is CATLSGLAGGGYTF.

The gene calls are TRBV28 and TRBJ2-3; 8 bases align to TRBD1. CDR1 MDHEN and CDR2 SYDVKM come from the germline V gene. Trimming removed 2 bases from V and 5 bases from J; junction bases left unmatched: 12. CDR3 size: 17 residues. The CDR3 loop is CASSLVLRAGQEDTQYF. CDR3 DNA: TGTGCCAGCAGTTTAGTTCTCAGGGCGGGACAGGAAGATACGCAGTATTTT. The full variable domain, completed using reference TRBV28 and TRBJ2-3, is DVKVTQSSRYLVKRTGEKVFLECVQDMDHENMFWYRQDPGLGLRLIYFSYDVKMKEKGDIPEGYSVSREKKERFSLILESASTNQTSMYLCASSLVLRAGQEDTQYFGPGTRLTVL.

The V and J genes are TRBV24-1 and TRBJ2-1, with a possible D match to TRBD1 (6 bases). CDR1 is KGHDR, CDR2 SFDVKD, per germline. V was clipped by 4 bases and J by 0 bases, with 12 bases between them. This CDR3 spans 16 amino acids. The CDR3 nucleotides read TGTGCCACCAGTGACCCAACAGGGAGCTCCTACAATGAGCAGTTCTTC. Protein sequence: CATSDPTGSSYNEQFF.

The genes are TRBV6-5 and TRBJ2-1, with 7 bases matching TRBD2. Germline V gene data show CDR1 as MNHEY and CDR2 as SVGAGI. Trimming took 5 bases from V and 15 from J; bases not matched to a gene: 13. This CDR3 spans 13 amino acids. The CDR3, as DNA: TGTGCCAGCAGTCCCTTAGCGGGCGCGAGGGGGTTCTTC. Its protein product is CASSPLAGARGFF.

The chain has TRBV6-5 and TRBJ1-1; possibly TRBD1 for D (5 bases). The CDR3 has 13 amino acids. V was shortened by 4 bases and J by 6 bases, with 12 bases between the two germline ends. Germline values: CDR1 MNHEY, CDR2 SVGAGI. The chain's CDR3 is CASSLSGGAEAFF. As DNA, the CDR3 is TGTGCCAGCAGTTTATCGGGGGGGGCTGAAGCTTTCTTT.

The chain is built from TRBV5-6 and TRBJ2-6, with D possibly matching TRBD2 (6 bases). The V and J ends lost 7 bases and 6 bases respectively, with 11 bases between them. Germline loops: CDR1 SGHDT, CDR2 YYEEEE. The CDR3 extends over 13 amino acids. The CDR3, as DNA: TGTGCCAGCGGGGGGTGGGCGGCCAACGTCCTGACTTTC. Protein sequence: CASGGWAANVLTF.

This clone occurred a few times. CDR3 loop: CASSLTGVNEKLFF. The CDR3 bases are TGTGCCAGCAGCTTGACAGGGGTTAATGAAAAACTGTTTTTT. V usage is TRBV7-2 and J usage is TRBJ1-4, with 8 nucleotides matching TRBD1. The length of the CDR3 is 14 residues. The junction had 1 base not matched to a gene; V was cut back by 3 bases and J by 4 bases. Per the germline V gene, CDR1 is SGHTA and CDR2 is FQGNSA.

As concerns this clone: Other nucleotide sequences in the sample specify the same CDR3. The gene calls are TRBV18 and TRBJ2-1, with 12 bases fitting TRBD2. V shed 0 bases, J shed 5 bases, and the junction held 2 bases outside the gene matches. CDR3 length: 16 residues. Germline lookup yields CDR1 KGHSH and CDR2 LQKENI. The chain's CDR3 is CASSPPRLAGDNEQFF. DNA for the CDR3: TGTGCCAGCTCACCACCGCGACTAGCGGGAGACAATGAGCAGTTCTTC.

This clone showed up just once. This chain connects TRBV5-8 to TRBJ1-3; D uncertain. Germline V gene sequence: CDR1 SGHTS, CDR2 YDEGEE. V lost 0 bases, J lost 2 bases, and 9 bases lay in between. The CDR3 loop spans 15 amino acids. CDR3 sequence reads: CASSLAGIAGNTIYF. The CDR3 DNA follows: TGTGCCAGCAGCTTGGCTGGTATAGCTGGAAACACCATATATTTT.

The chain recombines TRBV15 with TRBJ2-5; 10 bases agree with TRBD2. The CDR3 covers 17 residues. The germline V gene has CDR1 LNHNV and CDR2 YYDKDF (reference sequence). J was trimmed by 2 bases and V by 4 bases; bases with no gene match: 10. CDR3 DNA sequence: TGTGCCACCAGCACGTCACTAGCGGGGACAAATCAAGAGACCCAGTACTTC. Its protein is CATSTSLAGTNQETQYF.

The chain couples TRBV28 to TRBJ1-1; maybe TRBD1 (6 bases). Germline loops: CDR1 MDHEN, CDR2 SYDVKM. The length of the CDR3 is 13 residues. The V end was cut by 4 bases, the J end by 3 bases, with 9 bases between. CDR3 loop: CASSSGGHTEAFF. CDR3 DNA sequence: TGTGCCAGCAGTTCCGGGGGGCACACTGAAGCTTTCTTT. Together with reference TRBV28 and TRBJ1-1, the CDR3 gives the full variable domain: DVKVTQSSRYLVKRTGEKVFLECVQDMDHENMFWYRQDPGLGLRLIYFSYDVKMKEKGDIPEGYSVSREKKERFSLILESASTNQTSMYLCASSSGGHTEAFFGQGTRLTVV.

The V gene is TRBV2, the J gene TRBJ1-1; D is unresolved. V lost 3 bases to trimming and J lost 5 bases, with 10 bases between them. Per germline, CDR1 SNHLY and CDR2 FYNNEI. CDR3 size: 13 residues. The CDR3 spells CASSEALFTEAFF. In nucleotides, the CDR3 is TGTGCCAGCAGTGAGGCCCTTTTTACTGAAGCTTTCTTT.

The chain joins TRBV18 to TRBJ2-7; D gene uncertain. V was trimmed by 0 bases and J by 0 bases, leaving 6 bases between them. Germline CDR1 reads KGHSH; CDR2 reads LQKENI. This CDR3 has 14 residues. This CDR3 reads CASSPPGYSYEQYF. In DNA form, the CDR3 reads TGTGCCAGCTCACCACCGGGCTACTCCTACGAGCAGTACTTC.

DNA of the CDR3: TGTGCCAGCAGCCCTTTAGCGGGAGCAATGGCAGATACGCAGTATTTT. Its protein is CASSPLAGAMADTQYF. The chain recombines TRBV7-9 with TRBJ2-3; the match to TRBD2 covers 9 bases. The CDR3 runs 16 residues. CDR1 is SEHNR, CDR2 FQNEAQ, per germline (reference sequence). V lost 5 bases to trimming and J lost 4 bases; unmatched junction nucleotides: 10.

This chain links TRBV19 with TRBJ2-1; possibly TRBD2 for D (5 bases). The CDR3 runs to 16 residues. Germline V gene lookup returns CDR1 LNHDA and CDR2 SQIVND (reference sequence). The V and J ends lost 6 bases and 2 bases respectively, with 17 bases between them. CDR3 coding DNA: TGTGCCAGTAGCGCGTGGCGGGCTCCTACCTACAATGAGCAGTTCTTC. It translates to CASSAWRAPTYNEQFF. The variable domain in full, completed from reference TRBV19 and TRBJ2-1, reads DGGITQSPKYLFRKEGQNVTLSCEQNLNHDAMYWYRQDPGQGLRLIYYSQIVNDFQKGDIAEGYSVSREKKESFPLTVTSAQKNPTAFYLCASSAWRAPTYNEQFFGPGTRLTVL.

As DNA, the CDR3 is TGCGCCAGCAGCCATGGACAGTTTTCCACTGAAGCTTTCTTT. Translating gives CASSHGQFSTEAFF. The gene calls are TRBV5-1 and TRBJ1-1, with D possibly TRBD1 on 6 matching bases. CDR3 size: 14 residues. V shed 4 bases and J shed 4 bases, with 14 bases lying between them. Per germline, CDR1 SGHRS and CDR2 YFSETQ.

This clone showed up just once. This chain uses TRBV6-5 with TRBJ2-2; D is unclear. V was shortened by 5 bases and J by 3 bases, with 4 bases between the two germline ends. Germline V lookup: CDR1 MNHEY, CDR2 SVGAGI. This CDR3 spans 12 amino acids. DNA of the CDR3: TGTGCCAGCAGTCCCTACACCGGGGAGCTGTTTTTT. This gives the protein CASSPYTGELFF.

CDR3 in amino acids: CASSQDRSGGEKLFF. CDR3 DNA: TGCGCCAGCAGCCAGGACAGGTCAGGCGGTGAAAAACTGTTTTTT. The chain combines TRBV4-3 with TRBJ1-4; TRBD1 matches 7 bases. Germline V lookup: CDR1 LGHNA, CDR2 YSLEER. The CDR3 loop spans 15 amino acids. J lost 7 bases, V lost 3 bases, and 8 bases had no gene match.